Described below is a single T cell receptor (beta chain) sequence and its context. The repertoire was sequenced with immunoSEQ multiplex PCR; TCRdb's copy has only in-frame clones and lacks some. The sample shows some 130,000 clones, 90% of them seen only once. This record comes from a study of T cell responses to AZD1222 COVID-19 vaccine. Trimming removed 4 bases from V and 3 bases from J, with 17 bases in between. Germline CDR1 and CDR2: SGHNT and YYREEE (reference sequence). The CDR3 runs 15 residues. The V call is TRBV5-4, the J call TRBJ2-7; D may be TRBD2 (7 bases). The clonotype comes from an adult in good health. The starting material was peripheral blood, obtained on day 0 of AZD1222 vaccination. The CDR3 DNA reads TGTGCCAGCAGCCCCACAGGGCGGGGGTTCTACGAGCAGTACTTC. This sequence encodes CASSPTGRGFYEQYF.